The next 9 T cell receptor beta chains were all read from a single sample in a study of regulatory T cells in long-lasting Graves disease. The TCR beta library used iRepertoire HTBI primers with Arm-PCR amplification of CDR3. TCRdb re-called the multiplex PCR reads with MiXCR, one entry per CDR3 protein. This sample has about 470,000 distinct CDR3 sequences, with roughly a fifth found just once. This sample's time point: persistent/refractory GD, antithyroid drugs over 5 years with positive TRAb. From PBMCs, RNA was extracted and then used to make the TCR library. The source material was peripheral blood mononuclear cells (PBMCs), sampled when the disease was refractory, from a patient treated with antithyroid drugs. These receptors were obtained from a female donor with Graves disease.

This chain joins TRBV5-1 and TRBJ2-2; possible D gene TRBD1, 6 bases. V lost 0 bases and J lost 7, with 22 bases in between. CDR1 is SGHRS and CDR2 is YFSETQ in the germline V gene. The CDR3 totals 18 residues. The CDR3 spells CASSLGTRWGTNGGELFF. The CDR3 region has the DNA TGCGCCAGCAGCTTGGGCACCAGATGGGGGACAAACGGCGGGGAGCTGTTTTTT.

This clonotype was observed at least ten times. The chain employs TRBV11-2 and TRBJ2-2; tentatively, D is TRBD1 or TRBD2 (6 bases each). Germline values: CDR1 SGHAT, CDR2 FQNNGV. The CDR3 consists of 16 residues. V dropped 5 bases and J dropped 1 base, with 14 bases sitting between them. The CDR3 bases are TGTGCCAGCAGCCTCTGGGGGGCAGTGAACACCGGGGAGCTGTTTTTT. Amino acids: CASSLWGAVNTGELFF. Full variable domain (outside the CDR3, taken from reference TRBV11-2 and TRBJ2-2): EAGVAQSPRYKIIEKRQSVAFWCNPISGHATLYWYQQILGQGPKLLIQFQNNGVVDDSQLPKDRFSAERLKGVDSTLKIQPAKLEDSAVYLCASSLWGAVNTGELFFGEGSRLTVL.

In its sample, this clonotype was seen a few times. The chain recombines TRBV3-1 with TRBJ2-2, with D unresolved. This CDR3 region has 13 residues. The V end was cut by 8 bases, the J end by 5 bases, with 12 bases between. The germline CDR1 and CDR2 sequences are LGHDT and YNNKEL (reference sequence). CDR3 DNA sequence: TGTGCCAGCTTCTCATTGGGTACCGGGGAGCTGTTTTTT. Protein: CASFSLGTGELFF.

This clonotype was seen a few times. V and J are TRBV10-3 and TRBJ1-6; tentatively, D is TRBD1 (6 bases). CDR1 is ENHRY and CDR2 is SYGVKD in the germline V gene. This CDR3 has 16 amino acids. V shed 2 bases and J shed 7 bases, with 15 bases lying between them. The CDR3 sequence is CAISEAGGGRNSPLHF. DNA for the CDR3: TGTGCCATCAGTGAGGCCGGCGGGGGCAGGAATTCACCCCTCCACTTT.

The genes are TRBV4-3 and TRBJ2-7; 9 bases match TRBD2. There are 16 residues in the CDR3. J gave up 0 bases and V 4 bases, and 7 bases lay outside the gene matches. Germline V gene data show CDR1 as LGHNA and CDR2 as YSLEER. CDR3 residues: CASSLIAGDTSYEQYF. CDR3 DNA sequence: TGCGCCAGCAGCCTTATAGCGGGAGATACCTCCTACGAGCAGTACTTC.

This clonotype was counted many times. The chain employs TRBV6-2 or TRBV6-3 and TRBJ2-4; 7 bases map to TRBD2. V shed 0 bases and J 5 bases; nucleotides not matched to a gene: 7. Germline V gene sequence: CDR1 MNHEY, CDR2 SVGEGT. The CDR3 consists of 16 residues. The CDR3, as DNA: TGTGCCAGCAGTTACTCTCGGGACTACCGTCAAAACATTCAGTACTTC. Translation: CASSYSRDYRQNIQYF.

A few counts support this clonotype. This chain links TRBV3-1 with TRBJ2-5, with D unclear. Trimming cost V 3 bases and J 5 bases, with 13 bases left between them. Germline lookup yields CDR1 LGHDT and CDR2 YNNKEL (reference sequence). The CDR3 extends over 14 amino acids. The CDR3 region is CASSHRLGRETQYF. For the CDR3, the DNA is TGTGCCAGCAGCCACCGGCTAGGTCGGGAGACCCAGTACTTC.

This clonotype came up many times. This chain uses TRBV15 with TRBJ1-1, with D tentatively TRBD1 (5 bases). V dropped 7 bases and J dropped 5 bases, with 17 bases sitting between them. Per the germline V gene, CDR1 is LNHNV and CDR2 is YYDKDF (reference sequence). The CDR3 totals 14 residues. The CDR3 DNA reads as TGTGCCACCAACTCGGTGGGGGGGGGGACTGAAGCTTTCTTT. It translates to CATNSVGGGTEAFF.

The chain employs TRBV19 and TRBJ2-7; 7 bases align to TRBD1. V gave up 5 bases and J gave up 6 bases; unmatched junction bases: 16. This CDR3 has 16 residues. Germline V CDR1 and CDR2: LNHDA, SQIVND (reference sequence). The CDR3 nucleotides read TGTGCCAGTAGTCGAAGACAGGGTCGACCTACGTCCGAGCAGTACTTC. Amino acids: CASSRRQGRPTSEQYF. Full variable domain (missing parts from reference TRBV19 and TRBJ2-7): DGGITQSPKYLFRKEGQNVTLSCEQNLNHDAMYWYRQDPGQGLRLIYYSQIVNDFQKGDIAEGYSVSREKKESFPLTVTSAQKNPTAFYLCASSRRQGRPTSEQYFGPGTRLTVT.